The source of this T cell receptor (beta chain) is a study of OX40 agonist ivuxolimab in advanced cancers. In the case of this clone: What it binds is unknown. A single base is all that separates this from a far larger clone, so a read error is likely. The sample carries other DNA sequences with the same CDR3.

The length of the CDR3 is 14 residues. The junction had 4 bases not matched to a gene; V was cut back by 1 base and J by 7 bases. The germline gives CDR1 SGHAT, CDR2 FQNNGV. Samples were taken at baseline and on day 1 of cycles 4 and 7. Regarding the study as a whole: In the 0.1 to 3.0 mg/kg range, CD4+ and CD8+ blood T cells had expanded clonally by week 6. CD8+ T cells showed, on average, more clonal expansion than CD4+ cells.

Sequenced by immunoSEQ multiplex PCR; TCRdb stores in-frame clones only, minus some. Of tens of thousands of clones in the sample, about 86% were seen once. This sample comprised CD4+ or CD8+ T cells sorted from blood, obtained in a trial of the OX40 agonist ivuxolimab. The origin of this receptor is an adult with an advanced solid tumor such as melanoma, head and neck, liver or kidney cancer. This sequence joins TRBV11-2 and TRBJ1-2; TRBD1 agrees at 9 bases. This CDR3 reads CASSLVQGASGYTF. DNA for the CDR3: TGTGCCAGCAGCTTAGTACAGGGGGCCTCTGGCTACACCTTC.